These T cell receptor beta chains were read from a single sample in a study of spatial heterogeneity in lung cancer. TCRdb re-analysed the 5' RACE reads in MiXCR, keeping a single row per CDR3 protein. The repertoire consists of 25,000 to 35,000 distinct CDR3 sequences, with 10% occurring once and the leading ten covering around 28%. The sample in question was PBMCs, obtained at follow-up. The receptors come from a female donor with early-stage non-small cell lung cancer. The CDR3 runs from the conserved cysteine through the conserved F or W. The D gene is left open where the match is weak. Clone size appears in some rows only: once, few, many, or a class for an expanded clone.

d_gene: -; v_gene: TRBV6-6; abundance: many; j_gene: TRBJ2-6; CDR3aa: CASSLGGGTGGANVLTF; CDR3nt: TGTGCCAGCAGCTTGGGGGGAGGAACCGGTGGGGCCAACGTCCTGACTTTC
d_gene: TRBD1; v_gene: TRBV13; abundance: few; j_gene: TRBJ2-7; CDR3aa: CASSPRTGAAYEQYF; CDR3nt: TGTGCCAGCAGCCCCCGGACAGGGGCGGCCTACGAGCAGTACTTC
d_gene: -; v_gene: TRBV7-9; abundance: -; j_gene: TRBJ2-7; CDR3aa: CASSLSGVLYEQYF; CDR3nt: TGTGCCAGCAGCTTGTCAGGGGTACTCTACGAGCAGTACTTC
d_gene: -; v_gene: TRBV5-1; abundance: few; j_gene: TRBJ1-6; CDR3aa: CASSLAVGNSPLHF; CDR3nt: TGCGCCAGCAGCTTGGCCGTGGGTAATTCACCCCTCCACTTT
d_gene: -; v_gene: TRBV29-1; abundance: -; j_gene: TRBJ1-2; CDR3aa: CSVERENGYGYTF; CDR3nt: TGCAGCGTTGAGCGCGAGAACGGCTATGGCTACACCTTC
d_gene: -; v_gene: TRBV19; abundance: -; j_gene: TRBJ2-3; CDR3aa: CASSMDLSTDTQYF; CDR3nt: TGTGCCAGTAGTATGGACCTAAGCACAGATACGCAGTATTTT
d_gene: TRBD2; v_gene: TRBV19; abundance: many; j_gene: TRBJ2-1; CDR3aa: CASAGVTYEQFF; CDR3nt: TGTGCCAGCGCGGGGGTTACGTATGAGCAGTTCTTC
d_gene: -; v_gene: TRBV2; abundance: -; j_gene: TRBJ2-5; CDR3aa: CASSENRGGHRQETQYF; CDR3nt: TGTGCCAGCAGTGAAAATAGGGGGGGACATCGCCAAGAGACCCAGTACTTC
d_gene: -; v_gene: TRBV6-5; abundance: once; j_gene: TRBJ1-1; CDR3aa: CASSYLPGVNTEAFF; CDR3nt: TGTGCCAGCAGTTACCTCCCAGGCGTGAACACTGAAGCTTTCTTT
d_gene: -; v_gene: TRBV5-5; abundance: -; j_gene: TRBJ1-1; CDR3aa: CASSFVGTEAFF; CDR3nt: TGTGCCAGCAGCTTCGTGGGCACTGAAGCTTTCTTT
d_gene: -; v_gene: TRBV12-3/TRBV12-4; abundance: -; j_gene: TRBJ1-1; CDR3aa: CASTPGSGGTEAFF; CDR3nt: TGTGCCAGCACCCCTGGGTCGGGGGGCACTGAAGCTTTCTTT
d_gene: TRBD1; v_gene: TRBV9; abundance: -; j_gene: TRBJ1-2; CDR3aa: CASSSNPGQGANYGYTF; CDR3nt: TGTGCCAGCAGCTCCAACCCCGGACAGGGGGCAAATTATGGCTACACCTTC
d_gene: TRBD2; v_gene: TRBV10-3; abundance: -; j_gene: TRBJ2-5; CDR3aa: CAITVAPGLAGFQETQYF; CDR3nt: TGTGCCATCACGGTCGCGCCGGGACTAGCGGGGTTTCAAGAGACCCAGTACTTC
d_gene: -; v_gene: TRBV9; abundance: -; j_gene: TRBJ1-2; CDR3aa: CASSVGREFYGYTF; CDR3nt: TGTGCCAGCAGCGTAGGTCGAGAATTCTATGGCTACACCTTC
d_gene: TRBD2; v_gene: TRBV6-6; abundance: -; j_gene: TRBJ2-2; CDR3aa: CASSSGKAGELFF; CDR3nt: TGTGCCAGCAGCAGCGGGAAGGCCGGGGAGCTGTTTTTT
d_gene: -; v_gene: TRBV5-5; abundance: few; j_gene: TRBJ1-1; CDR3aa: CASSWGNTEAFF; CDR3nt: TGTGCCAGCAGCTGGGGGAACACTGAAGCTTTCTTT
d_gene: TRBD1; v_gene: TRBV28; abundance: few; j_gene: TRBJ1-6; CDR3aa: CASSSPTGQSNSPLHF; CDR3nt: TGTGCCAGCAGTTCTCCTACGGGACAGTCAAATTCACCCCTCCACTTT
d_gene: TRBD2; v_gene: TRBV10-3; abundance: -; j_gene: TRBJ2-1; CDR3aa: CAIASGVSDEQFF; CDR3nt: TGTGCCATCGCTAGCGGGGTTTCGGATGAGCAGTTCTTC
d_gene: -; v_gene: TRBV5-1; abundance: many; j_gene: TRBJ1-3; CDR3aa: CASSLEGSGNTIYF; CDR3nt: TGCGCCAGCAGCTTGGAAGGCTCTGGAAACACCATATATTTT
d_gene: -; v_gene: TRBV15; abundance: many; j_gene: TRBJ2-2; CDR3aa: CATSPTRGIETGELFF; CDR3nt: TGTGCCACCAGCCCCACCCGGGGGATTGAAACCGGGGAGCTGTTTTTT
d_gene: -; v_gene: TRBV19; abundance: few; j_gene: TRBJ2-2; CDR3aa: CASNWGNTGELFF; CDR3nt: TGTGCCAGTAATTGGGGGAACACCGGGGAGCTGTTTTTT
d_gene: TRBD2; v_gene: TRBV20-1; abundance: -; j_gene: TRBJ2-5; CDR3aa: CSASDSGGASETQYF; CDR3nt: TGCAGTGCTAGCGATAGCGGGGGGGCCAGTGAGACCCAGTACTTC
d_gene: -; v_gene: TRBV20-1; abundance: few; j_gene: TRBJ1-6; CDR3aa: CSAQSWANYNSPLHF; CDR3nt: TGCAGTGCTCAAAGTTGGGCCAACTATAATTCACCCCTCCACTTT
d_gene: -; v_gene: TRBV28; abundance: -; j_gene: TRBJ2-3; CDR3aa: CASSRQVRDDTQYF; CDR3nt: TGTGCCAGCAGTCGACAGGTGAGAGACGATACGCAGTATTTT
d_gene: TRBD2; v_gene: TRBV9; abundance: -; j_gene: TRBJ2-7; CDR3aa: CASSPRLAGDLWEQYF; CDR3nt: TGTGCCAGCAGCCCCCGACTAGCGGGGGACCTTTGGGAGCAGTACTTC
d_gene: TRBD1; v_gene: TRBV28; abundance: many; j_gene: TRBJ2-7; CDR3aa: CASSLWDSPYEQYF; CDR3nt: TGTGCCAGCAGCTTGTGGGACAGTCCCTACGAGCAGTACTTC
d_gene: -; v_gene: TRBV7-9; abundance: -; j_gene: TRBJ1-2; CDR3aa: CASSRAAGANYGYTF; CDR3nt: TGTGCCAGCAGCCGAGCGGCAGGGGCCAACTATGGCTACACCTTC
d_gene: -; v_gene: TRBV12-3/TRBV12-4; abundance: few; j_gene: TRBJ1-6; CDR3aa: CASRPQRNNSPLHF; CDR3nt: TGTGCCAGCAGACCTCAGAGGAATAATTCACCCCTCCACTTT
d_gene: -; v_gene: TRBV28; abundance: few; j_gene: TRBJ1-1; CDR3aa: CASSLSNTEAFF; CDR3nt: TGTGCCAGCAGTTTAAGTAACACTGAAGCTTTCTTT
d_gene: -; v_gene: TRBV7-8; abundance: many; j_gene: TRBJ1-5; CDR3aa: CASSPAGDRPRQPQHF; CDR3nt: TGTGCCAGCAGCCCTGCCGGAGACAGGCCGCGGCAGCCCCAGCATTTT
d_gene: -; v_gene: TRBV29-1; abundance: -; j_gene: TRBJ2-1; CDR3aa: CSVVSLSSSYNEQFF; CDR3nt: TGCAGCGTTGTCTCGCTTAGCAGCTCCTACAATGAGCAGTTCTTC
d_gene: -; v_gene: TRBV12-3/TRBV12-4; abundance: few; j_gene: TRBJ1-4; CDR3aa: CASSQDLTTNEKLFF; CDR3nt: TGTGCCAGCAGCCAGGACCTAACAACTAATGAAAAACTGTTTTTT
d_gene: TRBD1; v_gene: TRBV6-1; abundance: many; j_gene: TRBJ2-1; CDR3aa: CASSGQTGASSYNEQFF; CDR3nt: TGTGCCAGCAGTGGACAGACAGGGGCCAGCTCCTACAATGAGCAGTTCTTC
d_gene: -; v_gene: TRBV11-1; abundance: few; j_gene: TRBJ1-2; CDR3aa: CASSQHQGLAGYTF; CDR3nt: TGTGCCAGCAGCCAACATCAGGGGCTGGCGGGCTACACCTTC
d_gene: TRBD1; v_gene: TRBV7-9; abundance: -; j_gene: TRBJ2-2; CDR3aa: CASSWGQGYTGELFF; CDR3nt: TGTGCCAGCAGCTGGGGACAGGGATACACCGGGGAGCTGTTTTTT
d_gene: TRBD1; v_gene: TRBV2; abundance: -; j_gene: TRBJ2-7; CDR3aa: CASRPGQAVHEQYF; CDR3nt: TGTGCCAGCAGGCCGGGACAGGCCGTCCACGAGCAGTACTTC
d_gene: -; v_gene: TRBV6-5; abundance: -; j_gene: TRBJ2-2; CDR3aa: CASRPVWRPGELFF; CDR3nt: TGTGCCAGCAGACCCGTTTGGAGGCCAGGGGAGCTGTTTTTT
d_gene: -; v_gene: TRBV18; abundance: many; j_gene: TRBJ2-5; CDR3aa: CASSPPVPRQETQYF; CDR3nt: TGTGCCAGCTCACCTCCTGTCCCCAGGCAAGAGACCCAGTACTTC
d_gene: TRBD2; v_gene: TRBV2; abundance: few; j_gene: TRBJ2-1; CDR3aa: CASSEAGDEQFF; CDR3nt: TGTGCCAGCAGTGAGGCGGGGGATGAGCAGTTCTTC
d_gene: -; v_gene: TRBV9; abundance: few; j_gene: TRBJ2-7; CDR3aa: CASSVDANAAYEQYF; CDR3nt: TGTGCCAGCAGCGTAGATGCTAATGCCGCCTACGAGCAGTACTTC
d_gene: -; v_gene: TRBV6-6; abundance: few; j_gene: TRBJ1-3; CDR3aa: CASTGSGNTIYF; CDR3nt: TGTGCCAGCACTGGTTCTGGAAACACCATATATTTT
d_gene: -; v_gene: TRBV3-1; abundance: -; j_gene: TRBJ2-7; CDR3aa: CASSQKTDSYEQYF; CDR3nt: TGTGCCAGCAGCCAGAAGACAGACTCCTACGAGCAGTACTTC
d_gene: -; v_gene: TRBV12-3/TRBV12-4; abundance: -; j_gene: TRBJ2-5; CDR3aa: CASSLLVRETQYF; CDR3nt: TGTGCCAGCAGCTTACTAGTACGGGAGACCCAGTACTTC
d_gene: -; v_gene: TRBV29-1; abundance: -; j_gene: TRBJ1-1; CDR3aa: CSVAMRENTEAFF; CDR3nt: TGCAGCGTTGCCATGAGGGAGAACACTGAAGCTTTCTTT
d_gene: -; v_gene: TRBV12-3/TRBV12-4; abundance: few; j_gene: TRBJ1-4; CDR3aa: CASSKRTDRGSWGNEKLFF; CDR3nt: TGTGCCAGCAGTAAAAGGACGGATAGAGGATCTTGGGGAAATGAAAAACTGTTTTTT
d_gene: -; v_gene: TRBV12-3/TRBV12-4; abundance: -; j_gene: TRBJ2-7; CDR3aa: CASSFSGRGSYEQYF; CDR3nt: TGTGCCAGCAGTTTTTCTGGCAGGGGCTCCTACGAGCAGTACTTC
d_gene: TRBD2; v_gene: TRBV4-3; abundance: -; j_gene: TRBJ2-1; CDR3aa: CASSQEVVAGINEQFF; CDR3nt: TGCGCCAGCAGCCAAGAGGTAGTAGCGGGGATCAATGAGCAGTTCTTC
d_gene: -; v_gene: TRBV6-5; abundance: many; j_gene: TRBJ2-3; CDR3aa: CASVTPGTDTQYF; CDR3nt: TGTGCCAGCGTTACCCCGGGCACAGATACGCAGTATTTT
d_gene: -; v_gene: TRBV5-5; abundance: many; j_gene: TRBJ1-5; CDR3aa: CASSFLPDNSNQPQHF; CDR3nt: TGTGCCAGCAGCTTCCTTCCAGATAATAGCAATCAGCCCCAGCATTTT
d_gene: -; v_gene: TRBV30; abundance: many; j_gene: TRBJ1-2; CDR3aa: CAWSKPPRLSGYTF; CDR3nt: TGTGCCTGGAGTAAACCGCCAAGGCTAAGTGGCTACACCTTC
d_gene: TRBD2; v_gene: TRBV7-2; abundance: -; j_gene: TRBJ2-7; CDR3aa: CASSLAGGSSYEQYF; CDR3nt: TGTGCCAGCAGCTTGGCGGGGGGAAGCTCCTACGAGCAGTACTTC
d_gene: TRBD2; v_gene: TRBV29-1; abundance: -; j_gene: TRBJ2-1; CDR3aa: CSVRTSGGQEQFF; CDR3nt: TGCAGCGTTCGGACTAGCGGGGGACAGGAGCAGTTCTTC